Below, 23 T cell receptor beta chains from the same sample are listed, as sequenced in a study of T cell responses to AZD1222 COVID-19 vaccine. Clones were sequenced by immunoSEQ multiplex PCR, and TCRdb holds only the in-frame ones, with some missing. This sample carries around 130,000 clones, roughly 90% of them seen once, and the ten largest clones take 5% to 7%. The sequenced sample was peripheral blood, obtained 28 days after the second AZD1222 dose. All receptors come from an adult who received the AZD1222 COVID-19 vaccine.

The genes are TRBV27 and TRBJ1-5; 9 bases match TRBD1. The J segment lost 2 bases and the V segment lost 6 bases, leaving 11 bases of the junction unmatched. This CDR3 has 17 amino acids. The germline V gene has CDR1 MNHEY and CDR2 SMNVEV (reference sequence). The DNA of the CDR3 is TGTGCCAGCAGCCGACAGGGGGTAAGAATGGGCAATCAGCCCCAGCATTTT. Amino acids: CASSRQGVRMGNQPQHF.

The chain is built from TRBV5-3 and TRBJ1-1; the match to TRBD1 covers 7 bases. TRBV5-3 is placed among ORFs of uncertain function. The CDR3 loop spans 16 amino acids. V dropped 2 bases and J dropped 1; count of bases not matched to a gene: 8. The CDR3 is CARSFSRDRKNTEAFF. The DNA of the CDR3 is TGTGCCAGAAGCTTTTCGCGGGACAGAAAGAACACTGAAGCTTTCTTT.

The DNA of the CDR3 is TGCGCCAGCAGCCAAGATTTTACGGTATGGGCCAACGTCCTGACTTTC. Its translation is CASSQDFTVWANVLTF. This chain connects TRBV4-3 to TRBJ2-6; no clear D gene. Germline V gene lookup returns CDR1 LGHNA and CDR2 YSLEER. This CDR3 spans 16 amino acids. Between the trimmed V and J ends, which lost 0 bases and 5 bases, there was a span of 11 bases.

This chain joins TRBV24-1 and TRBJ2-1, with 7 bases fitting TRBD2. The CDR3 extends over 18 amino acids. Germline CDR1 KGHDR, CDR2 SFDVKD. The trim removed 4 bases at V and 5 bases at J, leaving 16 bases unmatched. Here the CDR3 DNA reads TGTGCCACCAGTGACCCGACCCGGGGGAGCGGGGCCGACAATGAGCAGTTCTTC. Translating it yields CATSDPTRGSGADNEQFF.

The chain carries TRBV6-2 or TRBV6-3 and TRBJ2-7; D gene ambiguous. Germline V lookup: CDR1 MNHEY, CDR2 SVGEGT. V shed 5 bases and J shed 4 bases, with 15 bases lying between them. CDR3 length equals 14 residues. CDR3 sequence: CASSDAGRRYEQYF. CDR3 DNA: TGTGCCAGCAGTGACGCCGGTCGCAGGTACGAGCAGTACTTC.

This CDR3 reads CASSPSYSAHEQYF. The CDR3 DNA follows: TGTGCCAGCAGCCCATCCTACTCCGCCCACGAGCAGTACTTC. V is TRBV3-1 (or the pseudogene TRBV3-2) and J is TRBJ2-7, with D uncertain. CDR3 length: 14 amino acids. V shed 4 bases and J shed 5 bases, with 15 bases lying between them. Germline values: CDR1 LGHDT, CDR2 YNNKEL (reference sequence).

V is TRBV5-1 and J is TRBJ1-4; no firm D call. Trimming pared 1 base from V and 8 bases from J, leaving 12 bases between. In germline, CDR1 is SGHRS, CDR2 YFSETQ. The CDR3 has 14 residues. CDR3 DNA: TGCGCCAGCAGCTTGAAGCTCAGAGGGGAAAAACTGTTTTTT. As protein: CASSLKLRGEKLFF.

The chain uses TRBV28 and TRBJ2-5, with no clear D. Per germline, CDR1 MDHEN and CDR2 SYDVKM. The V gene lost 7 bases and the J gene lost 3 bases, with 12 bases spanning the gap. CDR3 length: 13 residues. The CDR3 spells CASTVGGKETQYF. For the CDR3, the DNA is TGTGCCAGCACGGTTGGTGGGAAAGAGACCCAGTACTTC.

J is TRBJ1-1 and V is TRBV7-9; 8 nucleotides line up with TRBD1. Germline values: CDR1 SEHNR, CDR2 FQNEAQ (reference sequence). The junction had 6 bases not matched to a gene; V was cut back by 5 bases and J by 1 base. This CDR3 contains 15 residues. The DNA of the CDR3 is TGTGCCAGCAGCGCCTGGGACAGGCCGAACACTGAAGCTTTCTTT. Its translation: CASSAWDRPNTEAFF.

This clone was detected only once. The CDR3 bases are TGTGCCAGCAGCTTAGGCAGCCTACTCGCCGGGGAGCTGTTTTTT. This gives the protein CASSLGSLLAGELFF. The genes are TRBV5-4 and TRBJ2-2; D is unclear. This CDR3 comprises 15 residues. Germline V CDR1 and CDR2: SGHNT, YYREEE (reference sequence). V lost 2 bases and J lost 6, with 14 bases in between.

The gene calls are TRBV28 and TRBJ1-4; 12 bases are a match to TRBD1. Germline V lookup: CDR1 MDHEN, CDR2 SYDVKM. With V trimmed by 5 bases and J by 6 bases, 4 bases remained unmatched. The CDR3 extends over 15 amino acids. DNA for the CDR3: TGTGCCAGCAGTCGTGGGACAGGGGGCGATGAAAAACTGTTTTTT. This sequence encodes CASSRGTGGDEKLFF.

The genes are TRBV2 and TRBJ2-6; D not certain. V was clipped by 4 bases and J by 5 bases, with 12 bases between them. The CDR3 totals 15 residues. CDR1 is SNHLY and CDR2 is FYNNEI in the germline V gene. The CDR3 nucleotides read TGTGCCAGCAGTGTGAACACAGCGCGGGCCAACGTCCTGACTTTC. Protein: CASSVNTARANVLTF.

V and J are TRBV28 and TRBJ2-1; tentatively, D is TRBD2 (5 bases). Germline V gene data show CDR1 as MDHEN and CDR2 as SYDVKM. This CDR3 spans 15 amino acids. V was shortened by 1 base and J by 8 bases, with 15 bases between the two germline ends. The CDR3 sequence: CASSLYFDSVYEQFF. DNA for the CDR3: TGTGCCAGCAGTTTATATTTTGATAGCGTATATGAGCAGTTCTTC.

CDR3 loop: CASSSTRGGGALPYEQYF. CDR3 DNA: TGTGCCAGCAGCTCAACAAGAGGCGGGGGGGCCCTCCCCTACGAGCAGTACTTC. V usage is TRBV7-6 and J usage is TRBJ2-7; the match to TRBD2 covers 9 bases. Trimming cost V 4 bases and J 2 bases; bases outside gene matches: 15. In germline, CDR1 is SGHVS, CDR2 FNYEAQ. The CDR3 totals 18 residues.

The chain is built from TRBV2 and TRBJ1-2; D uncertain. V was pared by 3 bases and J by 1 base, with 9 bases between. This CDR3 is 14 amino acids long. CDR1 and CDR2 (germline): SNHLY, FYNNEI. The CDR3 DNA sequence: TGTGCCAGCAGTGACAGATCTATTAACTATGGCTACACCTTC. This gives the protein CASSDRSINYGYTF.

This chain connects TRBV3-1 (or the pseudogene TRBV3-2) to TRBJ2-1; the D gene could be TRBD1 or TRBD2 (5 bases each). V dropped 2 bases and J dropped 6 bases, with 14 bases sitting between them. This CDR3 comprises 15 residues. Per the germline V gene, CDR1 is LGHDT and CDR2 is YNNKEL (reference sequence). The CDR3 sequence: CASSQTLGTLNEQFF. The DNA of the CDR3 is TGTGCCAGCAGCCAAACCCTAGGGACCCTCAATGAGCAGTTCTTC.

The gene calls are TRBV29-1 and TRBJ2-1; D might be TRBD1 (6 bases). V was pared by 3 bases and J by 9 bases, with 21 bases between. The CDR3 has 15 amino acids. Germline V lookup: CDR1 SQVTM, CDR2 ANQGSEA. The CDR3 DNA sequence: TGCAGCGTTGATGGGGGCCCAGGTCCAGTGGGTGAGCAGTTCTTC. Translating it yields CSVDGGPGPVGEQFF.

The CDR3 spells CASSPTGGPSGANVLTF. CDR3 nucleotides: TGCGCCAGCAGCCCAACCGGGGGGCCCTCTGGGGCCAACGTCCTGACTTTC. This chain connects TRBV5-1 to TRBJ2-6, with TRBD2 as a possible D gene (7 bases). V was trimmed by 4 bases and J by 0 bases, leaving 14 bases between them. This CDR3 is 17 amino acids long. CDR1 SGHRS and CDR2 YFSETQ come from the germline V gene.

The V and J genes are TRBV10-3 and TRBJ2-7; 8 bases agree with TRBD1. V lost 4 bases and J lost 0; bases outside the gene matches: 5. CDR1 is ENHRY, CDR2 SYGVKD, per germline. This CDR3 has 15 residues. CDR3 amino acids: CAISGRQGSSYEQYF. CDR3 bases: TGTGCCATCAGTGGGAGACAGGGGTCCTCCTACGAGCAGTACTTC.

V is TRBV6-5 and J is TRBJ1-6; no definite D call. V was clipped by 0 bases and J by 5 bases, with 8 bases between them. CDR1 and CDR2 from the germline V gene are MNHEY and SVGAGI. The CDR3 totals 15 residues. The CDR3 sequence: CASSYSVGDNSPLHF. The DNA for the CDR3 is TGTGCCAGCAGTTACTCGGTCGGGGATAATTCACCCCTCCACTTT.

The rearrangement uses TRBV7-9 and TRBJ1-1, with 9 bases identical to TRBD1. The CDR3 has 17 residues. Germline V gene sequence: CDR1 SEHNR, CDR2 FQNEAQ (reference sequence). V was pared by 5 bases and J by 0 bases, with 10 bases of the junction left unmatched. CDR3 region: CASSLVPGQGMNTEAFF. CDR3 nucleotide sequence: TGTGCCAGCAGCCTCGTCCCGGGACAGGGAATGAACACTGAAGCTTTCTTT.

The chain is built from TRBV5-1 and TRBJ2-3; D call uncertain. CDR3 length equals 15 residues. V lost 3 bases and J lost 5, with 16 bases in between. CDR1 is SGHRS and CDR2 is YFSETQ in the germline V gene. In nucleotides, the CDR3 is TGCGCCAGCAGCTCATCTGGGTCGGAAGGAGATACGCAGTATTTT. It codes for CASSSSGSEGDTQYF. The whole variable domain, filled in from reference TRBV5-1 and TRBJ2-3, reads KAGVTQTPRYLIKTRGQQVTLSCSPISGHRSVSWYQQTPGQGLQFLFEYFSETQRNKGNFPGRFSGRQFSNSRSEMNVSTLELGDSALYLCASSSSGSEGDTQYFGPGTRLTVL.

In its sample, this clone was seen once. This rearrangement joins TRBV28 to TRBJ1-2; the match to TRBD1 covers 9 bases. The V and J ends lost 5 bases and 8 bases, in that order; junction bases with no gene match: 15. This CDR3 is built from 16 residues. Germline CDR1 is MDHEN and CDR2 is SYDVKM. DNA for the CDR3: TGTGCCAGCAGTCCCTTAAAGGGGACAGGGTCTTTCGGCTACACCTTC. Its translation: CASSPLKGTGSFGYTF.